The 29 T cell receptor beta chains reported below all come from one sample, sequenced in a study of Graves' ophthalmopathy and Graves' hyperthyroidism. The sequenced template was RNA, covering the TCR beta CDR3 region. First-round RT-PCR with HTBI primers preceded a second-round multiplex PCR. TCRdb used MiXCR to reprocess the multiplex PCR reads, holding one entry per CDR3 protein. This sample has hundreds of thousands of distinct CDR3 sequences, with 20% to 25% found just once. Sequenced input: peripheral blood. Receptor source: a woman aged 18-29 years with stable Graves' hyperthyroidism.

The chain's CDR3 is CSARDEGTSGEDFYEQYF. Here the CDR3 DNA reads TGCAGTGCTAGAGATGAAGGGACTAGCGGGGAAGATTTCTACGAGCAGTACTTC. V gene TRBV20-1 combines with J gene TRBJ2-7; 13 bases agree with TRBD2. CDR3 length: 18 amino acids. The J segment lost 3 bases and the V segment lost 0 bases, leaving 11 bases of the junction unmatched. Germline CDR1 and CDR2: DFQATT and SNEGSKA (reference sequence).

This clonotype was detected a few times. This chain uses TRBV12-3 or TRBV12-4 with TRBJ1-1, with 7 bases aligning to TRBD1. The CDR3 contains 13 residues. V gave up 6 bases and J gave up 5 bases; unmatched junction bases: 6. CDR3 loop: CASSRQTGTEAFF. Written as DNA, the CDR3 is TGTGCCAGCAGCCGACAGACAGGGACTGAAGCTTTCTTT.

This clonotype was found many times. CDR3 coding DNA: TGCGCCAGCAGCTCCGGATCGGCGCAGGGGGTCGAGCAGTACTTC. Translating it yields CASSSGSAQGVEQYF. The chain links TRBV5-1 to TRBJ2-7; 7 bases line up with TRBD1. This CDR3 region has 15 residues. With V trimmed by 3 bases and J by 6 bases, 12 bases remained unmatched. CDR1 and CDR2 from the germline V gene are SGHRS and YFSETQ.

This clonotype was seen repeatedly, ten times or more. CDR3 sequence (DNA): TGCAGCGTCCGGACTAGCGGGATCGACCAGTACTTC. Its translation: CSVRTSGIDQYF. The J gene is TRBJ2-5, the V gene TRBV29-1; TRBD2 agrees at 12 bases. V was pared by 6 bases and J by 10 bases, with 6 bases of the junction left unmatched. The CDR3 has 12 residues. Germline V lookup: CDR1 SQVTM, CDR2 ANQGSEA. The full variable domain, completed using reference TRBV29-1 and TRBJ2-5, is SAVISQKPSRDICQRGTSLTIQCQVDSQVTMMFWYRQQPGQSLTLIATANQGSEATYESGFVIDKFPISRPNLTFSTLTVSNMSPEDSSIYLCSVRTSGIDQYFGPGTRLLVL.

By frequency in the sample, this clonotype is medium-sized. The chain couples TRBV7-2 to TRBJ2-5; D is perhaps TRBD2 (5 bases). CDR1 and CDR2 from the germline V gene are SGHTA and FQGNSA. V lost 0 bases and J lost 5, with 13 bases in between. The CDR3 contains 15 residues. Written as DNA, the CDR3 is TGTGCCAGCAGCTTAGCCCTCACTAGGGCCGAGACCCAGTACTTC. Its protein is CASSLALTRAETQYF.

At least ten counts were recorded for this clonotype. V and J are TRBV24-1 and TRBJ2-5; D not certain. The V gene lost 3 bases and the J gene lost 5 bases, with 3 bases spanning the gap. Germline CDR1 reads KGHDR; CDR2 reads SFDVKD. CDR3 length: 11 amino acids. CDR3 protein: CATSDMETQYF. As DNA, the CDR3 is TGTGCCACCAGTGATATGGAGACCCAGTACTTC.

The V and J genes are TRBV6-4 and TRBJ2-6; perhaps TRBD1 as D (5 bases). CDR1 is MRHNA and CDR2 is SNTAGT in the germline V gene. The CDR3 sequence is 16 residues long. Trimming took off 0 bases at V and 0 bases at J, with 6 bases between the two ends. The CDR3 spells CASSDSTASGANVLTF. The DNA for the CDR3 is TGTGCCAGCAGTGACTCGACAGCCTCTGGGGCCAACGTCCTGACTTTC.

This clonotype was counted once. The chain links TRBV2 to TRBJ2-7; 9 nucleotides line up with TRBD1. V shed 7 bases, J shed 4 bases, and the junction held 11 bases outside the gene matches. The CDR3 covers 15 residues. Germline assignment: CDR1 SNHLY and CDR2 FYNNEI. The CDR3 region is CASKPPPTGGYEQYF. In DNA form, the CDR3 reads TGTGCCAGCAAACCTCCGCCGACAGGGGGGTACGAGCAGTACTTC.

This clonotype was counted ten times or more. The chain uses TRBV7-9 and TRBJ2-7, with TRBD2 as a possible D gene (6 bases). The germline V gene has CDR1 SEHNR and CDR2 FQNEAQ (reference sequence). The germline V and J ends were trimmed by 5 bases and 6 bases, with 20 bases remaining between them. The CDR3 is 15 amino acids. CDR3 sequence (DNA): TGTGCCAGCAGCATACAGGTGGGAGGTCCGGCCGAGCAGTACTTC. Translation gives CASSIQVGGPAEQYF. Together with reference TRBV7-9 and TRBJ2-7, the CDR3 gives the full variable domain: DTGVSQNPRHKITKRGQNVTFRCDPISEHNRLYWYRQTLGQGPEFLTYFQNEAQLEKSRLLSDRFSAERPKGSFSTLEIQRTEQGDSAMYLCASSIQVGGPAEQYFGPGTRLTVT.

This clonotype was detected many times. The rearrangement joins TRBV13 to TRBJ1-1; D call uncertain. Germline CDR1 reads PRHDT; CDR2 reads FYEKMQ (reference sequence). The germline V and J ends were trimmed by 5 bases and 0 bases, with 16 bases remaining between them. The CDR3 covers 16 residues. Here the CDR3 reads CASSPVDSGMNTEAFF. The CDR3 nucleotides are TGTGCCAGCAGCCCAGTGGATTCGGGGATGAACACTGAAGCTTTCTTT.

This clonotype was recorded many times. The chain joins TRBV12-3 or TRBV12-4 to TRBJ1-2; D remains ambiguous. The CDR3 spans 12 residues. Trimming left V 3 bases short and J 0 bases short, with 2 bases between. The CDR3 region has the DNA TGTGCCAGCAGTTTCTCTAACTATGGCTACACCTTC. Translated: CASSFSNYGYTF.

This chain connects TRBV14 to TRBJ2-7; 7 nucleotides agree with TRBD2. The CDR3 loop spans 15 amino acids. Trimming at V came to 1 base and at J to 4 bases, leaving 7 bases not matched to a gene. CDR1 and CDR2 from the germline V gene are SGHDN and FVKESK. The CDR3 reads CASSQAATSWYEQYF. DNA of the CDR3: TGTGCCAGCAGCCAAGCGGCGACTAGCTGGTACGAGCAGTACTTC.

This clonotype was recorded many times. The gene calls are TRBV10-3 and TRBJ2-7; 8 nucleotides match TRBD1. Germline CDR1 is ENHRY and CDR2 is SYGVKD. CDR3 length equals 17 residues. V dropped 0 bases and J dropped 3; count of bases not matched to a gene: 10. The CDR3 spells CAISESVGRGRSYEQYF. In DNA, the CDR3 is TGTGCCATCAGTGAGTCGGTAGGCAGGGGGCGTAGCTACGAGCAGTACTTC.

This clonotype has just one count. The conserved closing phenylalanine or tryptophan is absent in this CDR3, likely reflecting a read error. This chain uses TRBV5-1 with TRBJ2-7, with 8 bases identical to TRBD2. V shed 0 bases and J 3 bases; nucleotides not matched to a gene: 11. Per the germline V gene, CDR1 is SGHRS and CDR2 is YFSETQ. The CDR3 loop spans 17 amino acids. This chain's CDR3 is CASSLGSRASGFYEQYL. The CDR3, as DNA: TGCGCCAGCAGCTTGGGTTCTCGGGCTAGCGGGTTCTACGAGCAGTACTTG.

The rearrangement links TRBV6-5 to TRBJ2-2; D is possibly TRBD2 (5 bases). CDR3 length equals 15 residues. CDR1 and CDR2 from the germline V gene are MNHEY and SVGAGI. Trimming cost V 8 bases and J 4 bases, with 17 bases left between them. The CDR3 DNA sequence: TGTGCCAGCGGTTGGGCTAGCTCTTTCACCGGGGAGCTGTTTTTT. Translating gives CASGWASSFTGELFF.

This clonotype was seen many times. The chain carries TRBV28 and TRBJ2-5; 10 positions agree with TRBD1. Trimming took 4 bases from V and 9 from J; bases not matched to a gene: 5. The CDR3 has 13 residues. Looked up from germline, CDR1 is MDHEN and CDR2 is SYDVKM. CDR3 in DNA: TGTGCCAGCAGTTCGACAGGGGGCAAGGCCCAGTACTTC. Translated, it gives CASSSTGGKAQYF.

This chain joins TRBV6-1 and TRBJ2-5; tentative D call: TRBD1 (5 bases). The CDR3 totals 15 residues. V dropped 2 bases and J dropped 5 bases, with 15 bases sitting between them. The germline CDR1 and CDR2 sequences are MNHNS and SASEGT. CDR3 sequence reads: CASSEMVGQVETQYF. The CDR3 region has the DNA TGTGCCAGCAGTGAAATGGTGGGGCAGGTGGAGACCCAGTACTTC.

Ten or more counts support this clonotype. The chain recombines TRBV28 with TRBJ2-7; D might be TRBD1 (5 bases). This CDR3 has 16 residues. Trimming cost V 3 bases and J 3 bases, with 18 bases left between them. Per the germline V gene, CDR1 is MDHEN and CDR2 is SYDVKM. The CDR3 region has the DNA TGTGCCAGCAGTTTGGGGCTGGACGCTGGCGGCTACGAGCAGTACTTC. It encodes CASSLGLDAGGYEQYF.

This clonotype appeared a few times. This chain joins TRBV3-1 and TRBJ1-1, with D possibly TRBD1 on 5 matching bases. CDR3 length equals 16 residues. Looked up from germline, CDR1 is LGHDT and CDR2 is YNNKEL (reference sequence). V was cut by 0 bases and J by 0 bases, with 11 bases left in between. CDR3 in DNA: TGTGCCAGCAGCCAAGATCTGGGACGGGTGAACACTGAAGCTTTCTTT. Its protein product is CASSQDLGRVNTEAFF.

The J gene is TRBJ1-6, the V gene TRBV5-1; D is unresolved. Germline lookup yields CDR1 SGHRS and CDR2 YFSETQ. Trimming left V 2 bases short and J 6 bases short, with 15 bases between. The CDR3 length is 16 residues. CDR3 sequence reads: CASSFLGAEGNSPLHF. Written as DNA, the CDR3 is TGCGCCAGCAGCTTCCTGGGTGCCGAGGGTAATTCACCCCTCCACTTT.

This CDR3 reads CSARDEREGREWSQYF. The DNA for the CDR3 is TGCAGTGCTAGAGATGAGCGGGAGGGGCGGGAGTGGTCCCAGTACTTC. The V and J genes are TRBV20-1 and TRBJ2-5, with 10 bases matching TRBD2. The CDR3 has 16 residues. The V segment lost 0 bases and the J segment 9 bases; nucleotides outside the gene matches: 13. CDR1 and CDR2 from the germline V gene are DFQATT and SNEGSKA (reference sequence).

This clonotype was seen ten or more times. This sequence joins TRBV6-1 and TRBJ2-7; D is unclear. Germline CDR1 is MNHNS and CDR2 is SASEGT. The CDR3 extends over 16 amino acids. V dropped 0 bases and J dropped 4 bases, with 16 bases sitting between them. The CDR3 reads CASSEAGFLVSYEQYF. As DNA, the CDR3 is TGTGCCAGCAGTGAAGCAGGGTTCCTAGTATCTTACGAGCAGTACTTC.

This clonotype was recorded a few times. V is TRBV4-1 and J is TRBJ2-7, with 10 nucleotides matching TRBD1. Germline trimming cut 3 bases from V and 6 bases from J; bases unmatched to any gene: 8. The CDR3 loop spans 15 amino acids. The germline CDR1 and CDR2 sequences are MGHRA and YSYEKL. CDR3 DNA: TGCGCCAGCAGCCAGGGACAGGGGTGGAGAGGCGAGCAGTACTTC. It codes for CASSQGQGWRGEQYF.

This clonotype was counted many times. The chain is built from TRBV19 and TRBJ1-1; D is ambiguous. V was clipped by 4 bases and J by 1 base, with 13 bases between them. The CDR3 sequence is 15 residues long. In germline, CDR1 is LNHDA, CDR2 SQIVND (reference sequence). The CDR3 loop reads CASSTYGGPNTEAFF. For the CDR3, the DNA is TGTGCCAGTAGTACCTATGGAGGGCCGAACACTGAAGCTTTCTTT.

This clonotype was counted at least ten times. J is TRBJ2-5 and V is TRBV7-9, with D uncertain. V lost 2 bases, J lost 2 bases, and 9 bases lay in between. Germline-derived CDR1 and CDR2 are SEHNR and FQNEAQ (reference sequence). This CDR3 region has 14 residues. The CDR3 bases are TGTGCCAGCAGCTTAAACGGTGTACAAGAGACCCAGTACTTC. Its translation: CASSLNGVQETQYF.

The genes are TRBV12-3 or TRBV12-4 and TRBJ1-1; 8 bases are a match to TRBD1. Germline trimming cut 3 bases from V and 6 bases from J; bases unmatched to any gene: 9. The CDR3 extends over 15 amino acids. CDR3 residues: CASSFTQGARAEAFF. As DNA, the CDR3 is TGTGCCAGCAGTTTTACTCAGGGGGCAAGGGCTGAAGCTTTCTTT.

This clonotype was observed at least ten times. This chain connects TRBV2 to TRBJ1-5; 10 bases line up with TRBD1. Germline V CDR1 and CDR2: SNHLY, FYNNEI. With 7 bases clipped from V and 4 bases from J, the junction kept 4 bases outside the gene matches. CDR3 length: 14 residues. The CDR3 loop is CASTGTGENQPQHF. The CDR3 bases are TGTGCCAGCACCGGGACAGGGGAGAATCAGCCCCAGCATTTT.

This clonotype was recorded many times. This sequence joins TRBV14 and TRBJ2-5; weak D call: TRBD1 (6 bases). The CDR3 length is 15 residues. The V gene's germline CDR1 is SGHDN and CDR2 FVKESK. V gave up 3 bases and J gave up 5 bases, with 16 bases separating them. Here the CDR3 reads CASSHRDTGLETQYF. The CDR3 nucleotides are TGTGCCAGCAGCCACCGGGACACTGGGTTGGAGACCCAGTACTTC.

This clonotype was found many times. The chain couples TRBV13 to TRBJ2-7, with 9 bases fitting TRBD1. This CDR3 contains 14 residues. Trimming at V came to 5 bases and at J to 9 bases, leaving 11 bases not matched to a gene. Germline CDR1 and CDR2: PRHDT and FYEKMQ (reference sequence). CDR3 protein: CASSRTGEGVGQYF. The DNA of the CDR3 is TGTGCCAGCAGCAGGACAGGGGAAGGTGTTGGGCAGTACTTC.